The clone carrying this TCR beta chain is a singleton in its sample. The data originate from a study of T cell changes during pregnancy in multiple sclerosis. Repertoires were generated with immunoSEQ multiplex PCR, while TCRdb's copy carries only in-frame clones and drops some. The sample holds fewer than 40,000 clones, around nine tenths seen once. CDR1 is SGDLS, CDR2 YYNGEE, per germline. Deletions cut 4 bases from V and 3 bases from J, with 16 bases between. CDR3 length equals 15 residues. Material: CD4+ T cells from peripheral blood mononuclear cells, obtained in the first trimester of pregnancy. The chain uses TRBV9 and TRBJ2-5; D may be TRBD2 (6 bases). This receptor was taken from a female donor in good health, enrolled as a control in a pregnancy study. CDR3 in amino acids: CASSWNGGYEETQYF. In DNA form, the CDR3 reads TGTGCCAGCAGCTGGAACGGGGGATATGAAGAGACCCAGTACTTC.